These T cell receptor beta chains were read from a single sample in a study of blood T cell repertoires in COVID-19. Sequencing used immunoSEQ multiplex PCR; TCRdb keeps in-frame clones, though not all of them. The data contain about 260,000 clones, 88% of them singletons. The material sequenced was PBMCs or T cells enriched from blood (not recorded which). These TCRs come from a woman in her fifties or sixties who had recovered from COVID-19. The CDR3 runs from the conserved cysteine through the conserved F or W. D genes are given only for firm matches. Clone sizes are given selectively: once, few, many, or a class where the clone is expanded.

TRBJ1-2 TRBD1 TRBV28 . CASSSSGGAQTGYTF TGTGCCAGCAGTTCGTCAGGGGGCGCTCAAACTGGCTACACCTTC
TRBJ2-7 . TRBV2 once CASSPVGRPNEQYF TGTGCCAGCAGCCCCGTCGGGAGACCCAACGAGCAGTACTTC
TRBJ2-1 TRBD1 TRBV5-4 . CASSRPGTGGNEQFF TGTGCCAGCAGCCGCCCTGGGACAGGGGGCAATGAGCAGTTCTTC
TRBJ2-5 TRBD2 TRBV2 few CASSPLAGREETQYF TGTGCCAGCAGTCCCCTAGCGGGCCGAGAAGAGACCCAGTACTTC
TRBJ1-5 . TRBV9 few CASSPSFGSNQPQHF TGTGCCAGCAGCCCCAGTTTTGGCAGCAATCAGCCCCAGCATTTT
TRBJ2-5 . TRBV18 . CASSRQVQETQYF TGTGCCAGCTCACGACAGGTCCAAGAGACCCAGTACTTC
TRBJ2-5 TRBD2 TRBV3-1/TRBV3-2 once CASSPFAWTSGKETQYF TGTGCCAGCAGCCCCTTCGCGTGGACTAGCGGGAAAGAGACCCAGTACTTC
TRBJ1-1 TRBD1 TRBV5-1 once CASSLWAPGTGGATEAFF TGCGCCAGCAGCTTGTGGGCACCCGGGACAGGGGGCGCCACTGAAGCTTTCTTT
TRBJ1-3 . TRBV5-1 . CASSRTGSGNTIYF TGCGCCAGCAGCCGGACTGGCTCTGGAAACACCATATATTTT
TRBJ1-5 . TRBV19 . CASSPRSPNQPQHF TGTGCCAGTAGTCCCCGGTCTCCAAATCAGCCCCAGCATTTT
TRBJ2-5 . TRBV4-3 once CASSQGRLATQYF TGCGCCAGCAGCCAGGGCCGCCTCGCGACCCAGTACTTC
TRBJ2-1 . TRBV28 . CASTRDFTYNEQFF TGTGCCAGCACCCGGGACTTTACCTACAATGAGCAGTTCTTC
TRBJ2-3 TRBD2 TRBV7-8 . CASSLGLAGLADTQYF TGTGCCAGCAGCCTGGGACTAGCTGGCTTGGCAGATACGCAGTATTTT
TRBJ2-7 . TRBV23-1 . CASSPPQKSSYEQYF TGCGCCAGCAGCCCCCCACAGAAATCGTCCTACGAGCAGTACTTC
TRBJ1-1 TRBD1 TRBV6-2/TRBV6-3 . CASSYVRGTMNTEAFF TGTGCCAGCAGTTACGTCAGGGGGACGATGAACACTGAAGCTTTCTTT
TRBJ1-6 . TRBV9 once CASSPRAGNSPLHF TGTGCCAGCAGCCCGCGGGCGGGAAATTCACCCCTCCACTTT
TRBJ1-1 . TRBV29-1 . CSVEGAQSTEAFF TGCAGCGTTGAAGGGGCTCAGTCGACTGAAGCTTTCTTT
TRBJ2-7 TRBD2 TRBV11-2 . CASSYWTSQPVYEQYF TGTGCCAGCAGCTACTGGACTAGCCAGCCTGTCTACGAGCAGTACTTC
TRBJ1-5 . TRBV5-1 . CASTLSGGQPQHF TGCGCCAGCACACTGAGTGGTGGTCAGCCCCAGCATTTT
TRBJ2-1 TRBD2 TRBV5-4 . CASSPRTSGMGEQFF TGTGCCAGCAGCCCCCGGACTAGCGGGATGGGTGAGCAGTTCTTC
TRBJ2-7 TRBD2 TRBV6-2/TRBV6-3 . CASSYVLGGESSYEQYF TGTGCCAGCAGTTACGTTTTGGGGGGGGAGAGCTCCTACGAGCAGTACTTC
TRBJ2-7 TRBD2 TRBV28 . CASSLGASGRYEQYF TGTGCCAGCAGTTTAGGGGCTAGCGGGAGATACGAGCAGTACTTC
TRBJ1-5 TRBD1 TRBV6-2/TRBV6-3 once CASSRLGTGLNQPQHF TGTGCCAGCAGTAGACTCGGGACAGGACTAAATCAGCCCCAGCATTTT
TRBJ1-6 . TRBV5-6 . CASTPRGRDSPLHF TGTGCCAGCACCCCCCGGGGAAGGGATTCACCCCTCCACTTT
TRBJ1-3 TRBD1 TRBV3-1/TRBV3-2 . CASSQRTGAVGNTIYF TGTGCCAGCAGCCAACGGACAGGGGCTGTCGGAAACACCATATATTTT
TRBJ2-7 TRBD1 TRBV5-5 . CASSYTGTGAYEQYF TGTGCCAGCAGCTACACCGGGACAGGGGCCTACGAGCAGTACTTC
TRBJ2-2 . TRBV5-1 . CASSILESLTSGELFF TGCGCCAGCAGCATACTAGAGTCCCTTACCTCCGGGGAGCTGTTTTTT
TRBJ2-1 TRBD2 TRBV4-1 . CASSQGVFSREGRNEQFF TGCGCCAGCAGCCAAGGGGTGTTCTCGCGGGAGGGCCGGAATGAGCAGTTCTTC
TRBJ1-2 . TRBV21-1 . CASSKAPTGSYGYTF TGTGCCAGCAGCAAAGCGCCGACAGGGAGCTATGGCTACACCTTC
TRBJ2-3 TRBD2 TRBV7-2 few CASSKRTSLLSDTQYF TGTGCCAGCAGCAAGAGGACTAGCTTGTTGTCAGATACGCAGTATTTT
TRBJ2-5 TRBD2 TRBV7-2 . CASSLTSGRGETQYF TGTGCCAGCAGCTTGACTAGCGGGAGAGGAGAGACCCAGTACTTC
TRBJ2-3 . TRBV18 . CASSPSLVETDTQYF TGTGCCAGCTCACCTTCCCTTGTGGAGACAGATACGCAGTATTTT
TRBJ1-4 TRBD1 TRBV10-3 . CATKGQGNEKLFF TGTGCCACCAAGGGACAGGGAAATGAAAAACTGTTTTTT
TRBJ1-5 TRBD1 TRBV30 few CAWSAGQGASQPQHF TGTGCCTGGAGTGCGGGACAGGGGGCAAGTCAGCCCCAGCATTTT
TRBJ1-5 . TRBV21-1 . CASSTETGSNQPQHF TGTGCCAGCAGCACCGAGACAGGCTCTAATCAGCCCCAGCATTTT
TRBJ2-1 . TRBV24-1 few CATSDLQNNEQFF TGTGCCACCAGTGATTTGCAGAACAATGAGCAGTTCTTC
TRBJ1-2 . TRBV4-3 . CASSHNHQGFGYGYTF TGCGCCAGCAGCCACAACCATCAGGGGTTTGGCTATGGCTACACCTTC
TRBJ1-2 . TRBV18 once CASSPYNRGYTF TGTGCCAGCTCACCGTACAACAGGGGCTACACCTTC
TRBJ2-2 TRBD1 TRBV5-1 . CASTTGTGATGELFF TGCGCCAGCACCACCGGGACAGGGGCCACCGGGGAGCTGTTTTTT
TRBJ1-1 TRBD1 TRBV7-2 . CASSLRAGGTEAFF TGTGCCAGCAGCTTAAGGGCAGGGGGAACTGAAGCTTTCTTT
TRBJ2-7 . TRBV18 . CASSSHQSGSSYEQYF TGTGCCAGCTCATCGCATCAGAGCGGGTCCTCCTACGAGCAGTACTTC
TRBJ2-7 . TRBV21-1 . CARISPMDEQYF TGTGCCAGGATAAGCCCTATGGACGAGCAGTACTTC
TRBJ2-7 TRBD1 TRBV6-6 . CASSSGTGSYEQYF TGTGCCAGCAGTTCCGGGACAGGGTCCTACGAGCAGTACTTC
TRBJ2-5 . TRBV7-2 . CASSLVRAETQYF TGTGCCAGCAGCTTAGTACGAGCGGAGACCCAGTACTTC
TRBJ2-7 TRBD2 TRBV10-3 . CAISGSGGYEQYF TGTGCCATCAGTGGGTCGGGGGGCTACGAGCAGTACTTC
TRBJ2-3 . TRBV18 . CASSPAVTDTQYF TGTGCCAGCTCACCGGCCGTCACAGATACGCAGTATTTT
TRBJ1-2 . TRBV24-1 . CATSDLSNYGYTF TGTGCCACCAGTGATCTCTCTAACTATGGCTACACCTTC
TRBJ2-3 . TRBV7-3 . CASSLAGRTDTQYF TGTGCCAGCAGCTTAGCAGGGCGCACAGATACGCAGTATTTT
TRBJ2-2 TRBD2 TRBV7-2 . CASSPGLAGAKAGELFF TGTGCCAGCAGCCCGGGACTAGCGGGAGCAAAGGCCGGGGAGCTGTTTTTT